This T cell receptor (beta chain) was recovered during a study of blood T cells in healthy people across ages. With each sample, at least 5 micrograms of total RNA were extracted. Germline values: CDR1 LGHDT, CDR2 YNNKEL (reference sequence). This CDR3 spans 12 amino acids. V shed 6 bases and J shed 6 bases, with 12 bases lying between them. Next came a second PCR, run for roughly 7 to 12 cycles, which used a sample-barcoded 5' primer along with a J-beta primer mix. Every sample gave at least 2.5 million paired-end reads containing CDR3. One entry per CDR3 protein results from TCRdb running MiXCR on the 5' RACE reads. The table lists 1.8 million or so distinct CDR3 sequences, approximately 40% of them singletons. This clonotype came up a few times.

Source material: blood. The V and J genes are TRBV3-1 and TRBJ2-7; no clear D gene. This clonotype originated in a human donor in good health. CDR3 protein: CASRDLDSEQYF. CDR3 in DNA: TGTGCCAGCAGGGATCTCGACTCCGAGCAGTACTTC.